The clone carrying this TCR beta chain has more than one count but fewer than ten. Trimming cost V 6 bases and J 2 bases, with 17 bases left between them. Germline CDR1 and CDR2: MNHEY and SVGAGI. The CDR3 extends over 15 amino acids. Clones were sequenced by immunoSEQ multiplex PCR, and TCRdb holds only the in-frame ones, with some missing. Of approximately 7,100 clones listed, approximately 90% were seen once; the top ten hold 4% to 5.5%. This sample is drawn from a study of graft-versus-host responses after intestinal transplantation. About the research overall: All recipients were transplanted with multivisceral, liver-intestinal, or isolated intestinal grafts. For approximately three years after anti-thymocyte globulin induction, all recipients took tacrolimus and steroids.

This chain joins TRBV6-5 and TRBJ2-7, with D tentatively TRBD2 (7 bases). Here the sequenced sample was PBMCs, taken roughly 87 days after transplant. The sequence derives from a human patient who received an intestinal transplant, so some T cells may come from the graft donor. CDR3 sequence: CASSPSDSGTYEQYF. The CDR3 bases are TGTGCCAGCAGCCCATCGGACAGCGGGACCTACGAGCAGTACTTC.